Below are 28 T cell receptor beta chains sequenced from a single sample in a study of blood T cell repertoires in COVID-19. The table came from immunoSEQ multiplex PCR; TCRdb's copy has only in-frame clones and leaves some out. Here the sample spans 240,000 or so clones, around 85% being singletons. The sample consisted of PBMCs or T cells enriched from blood (not recorded which). The receptor set was obtained from a woman in her thirties or forties with acute COVID-19.

The chain carries TRBV5-1 and TRBJ2-2; no firm D call. The length of the CDR3 is 13 residues. Trimming removed 2 bases at V and 9 bases at J, with 11 bases between. CDR1 and CDR2 (germline): SGHRS, YFSETQ. In DNA form, the CDR3 reads TGCGCCAGCAGCTTACAACTAACCCGGGAGCTGTTTTTT. Its protein is CASSLQLTRELFF.

This clone was found once. The chain employs TRBV6-6 and TRBJ2-7; 14 bases line up with TRBD2. Germline-derived CDR1 and CDR2 are MNHNY and SVGAGI (reference sequence). V dropped 2 bases and J dropped 4; count of bases not matched to a gene: 4. CDR3 length equals 16 residues. CDR3 DNA sequence: TGTGCCAGCAGTTACCTGCGACTAGCGGGAGGGTACGAGCAGTACTTC. Translating gives CASSYLRLAGGYEQYF.

The rearrangement uses TRBV3-1 (or the pseudogene TRBV3-2) and TRBJ1-2; 7 bases fit TRBD1. CDR3 size: 13 residues. Unmatched junction bases numbered 6, after V lost 4 bases and J lost 7 bases. Germline loops: CDR1 LGHDT, CDR2 YNNKEL (reference sequence). The CDR3 coding sequence is TGTGCCAGCAGCCGAGGGGGCGAGGGTGGCTACACCTTC. Its translation is CASSRGGEGGYTF.

This clone has just one count. The V gene is TRBV5-1, the J gene TRBJ2-3; D perhaps matches TRBD1 (6 bases). The CDR3 spans 13 residues. Germline assignment: CDR1 SGHRS and CDR2 YFSETQ. Trimming removed 6 bases at V and 2 bases at J, with 10 bases between. CDR3 sequence reads: CASKQGFTDTQYF. The CDR3 nucleotides are TGCGCCAGCAAACAGGGTTTCACAGATACGCAGTATTTT. Based on the CDR3 plus reference TRBV5-1 and TRBJ2-3, the full variable domain is KAGVTQTPRYLIKTRGQQVTLSCSPISGHRSVSWYQQTPGQGLQFLFEYFSETQRNKGNFPGRFSGRQFSNSRSEMNVSTLELGDSALYLCASKQGFTDTQYFGPGTRLTVL.

The rearrangement joins TRBV2 to TRBJ2-1; 9 nucleotides agree with TRBD2. The CDR3 is made up of 17 amino acids. CDR1 and CDR2 (germline): SNHLY, FYNNEI. Trimming cost V 5 bases and J 6 bases; bases outside gene matches: 14. CDR3 sequence: CASSPGLARSLSNEQFF. In DNA form, the CDR3 reads TGTGCCAGCAGTCCCGGACTAGCGAGGAGTCTTAGCAATGAGCAGTTCTTC.

The V and J genes are TRBV24-1 and TRBJ2-3, with 13 bases identical to TRBD2. Per the germline V gene, CDR1 is KGHDR and CDR2 is SFDVKD. Trimming cost V 5 bases and J 2 bases; bases outside gene matches: 6. This CDR3 is built from 17 residues. The CDR3 loop is CATSGLGLAGNTDTQYF. The CDR3 DNA sequence: TGTGCCACCAGTGGATTGGGACTAGCGGGAAACACAGATACGCAGTATTTT.

The V and J genes are TRBV6-2 or TRBV6-3 and TRBJ2-2; 11 bases are a match to TRBD2. This CDR3 has 18 amino acids. With V trimmed by 0 bases and J by 7 bases, 10 bases remained unmatched. The V gene's germline CDR1 is MNHEY and CDR2 SVGEGT. CDR3 in amino acids: CASSYSRLLAGGGGELFF. The DNA for the CDR3 is TGTGCCAGCAGTTACTCCCGACTTCTAGCGGGAGGTGGCGGGGAGCTGTTTTTT.

This clone was counted once. The V and J genes are TRBV30 and TRBJ2-7; 9 nucleotides agree with TRBD1. Germline V gene lookup returns CDR1 GTSNPN and CDR2 SVGIG (reference sequence). J lost 7 bases, V lost 3 bases, and 7 bases had no gene match. The CDR3 totals 13 residues. The CDR3 region is CAWSSGTGYEQYF. As DNA, the CDR3 is TGTGCCTGGAGCTCCGGGACAGGGTATGAGCAGTACTTC.

The chain is built from TRBV5-1 and TRBJ1-2, with a tentative D call TRBD1 (5 bases). This CDR3 has 14 residues. The germline V gene has CDR1 SGHRS and CDR2 YFSETQ. The germline V and J ends were trimmed by 0 bases and 2 bases, with 8 bases remaining between them. CDR3 loop: CASSLGQGNYGYTF. The DNA for the CDR3 is TGCGCCAGCAGCTTGGGCCAGGGAAACTATGGCTACACCTTC.

This clone came up once. V usage is TRBV11-2 and J usage is TRBJ2-1, with D possibly being TRBD2 (5 bases). Germline assignment: CDR1 SGHAT and CDR2 FQNNGV. The CDR3 covers 18 residues. The V gene lost 2 bases and the J gene lost 5 bases, with 22 bases spanning the gap. CDR3 coding DNA: TGTGCCAGCAGCTTAATTGGAGGACCTAACCACGATAACAATGAGCAGTTCTTC. This sequence encodes CASSLIGGPNHDNNEQFF.

This rearrangement joins TRBV5-4 to TRBJ1-4; possible D gene TRBD1, 6 bases. The germline CDR1 and CDR2 sequences are SGHNT and YYREEE (reference sequence). Trimming cost V 4 bases and J 8 bases, with 15 bases left between them. The CDR3 extends over 14 amino acids. The CDR3 sequence is CASSPTVGGEKLFF. Here the CDR3 DNA reads TGTGCCAGCAGCCCGACCGTAGGGGGAGAAAAACTGTTTTTT.

The rearrangement links TRBV29-1 to TRBJ2-1; weak D call: TRBD1 (5 bases). V lost 7 bases and J 12 bases, leaving 16 bases between the germline ends. This CDR3 has 11 residues. Per the germline V gene, CDR1 is SQVTM and CDR2 is ANQGSEA. The CDR3 nucleotides are TGCAGCGGGTACAGGTCCCCTGGGCAGTTCTTC. Amino acids: CSGYRSPGQFF.

V gene TRBV30 combines with J gene TRBJ2-1; a possible D gene is TRBD2 (6 bases). The CDR3 totals 16 residues. Trimming pared 1 base from V and 6 bases from J, leaving 19 bases between. Per the germline V gene, CDR1 is GTSNPN and CDR2 is SVGIG (reference sequence). The CDR3 DNA sequence: TGTGCCTGGAGTGGATCCGACACCTGGCGGGGCAATGAGCAGTTCTTC. Its translation: CAWSGSDTWRGNEQFF. Drawing the rest from reference TRBV30 and TRBJ2-1, the complete variable domain is SQTIHQWPATLVQPVGSPLSLECTVEGTSNPNLYWYRQAAGRGLQLLFYSVGIGQISSEVPQNLSASRPQDRQFILSSKKLLLSDSGFYLCAWSGSDTWRGNEQFFGPGTRLTVL.

The gene calls are TRBV5-1 and TRBJ2-1, with D possibly TRBD1 on 5 matching bases. Germline V gives CDR1 SGHRS, CDR2 YFSETQ. The ends were cut back, 0 bases at V and 6 bases at J, with 7 bases in the middle. This CDR3 contains 13 residues. DNA of the CDR3: TGCGCCAGCAGCTTGGGTAGGGGCAATGAGCAGTTCTTC. Its translation is CASSLGRGNEQFF.

In this sample, this clone turned up a few times. V usage is TRBV7-9 and J usage is TRBJ2-2; TRBD2 is a possible D gene (5 bases). The V gene's germline CDR1 is SEHNR and CDR2 FQNEAQ (reference sequence). The V and J ends lost 3 bases and 6 bases respectively, with 14 bases between them. The CDR3 is made up of 15 amino acids. The CDR3: CASSLDSGVAGELFF. The CDR3 bases are TGTGCCAGCAGCTTGGACTCCGGAGTTGCCGGGGAGCTGTTTTTT.

V is TRBV28 and J is TRBJ1-4; D ambiguous. The V end was cut by 7 bases, the J end by 0 bases, with 18 bases between. Germline lookup yields CDR1 MDHEN and CDR2 SYDVKM. The CDR3 loop spans 17 amino acids. As DNA, the CDR3 is TGTGCCAGCATCGGGAGAACGCCCAATGCAACTAATGAAAAACTGTTTTTT. Its protein product is CASIGRTPNATNEKLFF.

Only one count was recorded for this clone. The rearrangement joins TRBV5-4 to TRBJ2-3; TRBD2 agrees at 11 bases. Germline CDR1 reads SGHNT; CDR2 reads YYREEE (reference sequence). V lost 0 bases and J lost 6; bases outside the gene matches: 3. The CDR3 sequence is 15 residues long. DNA for the CDR3: TGTGCCAGCAGCTTGGATCTAGCGGGAGGTGATACGCAGTATTTT. It yields the protein CASSLDLAGGDTQYF.

The chain couples TRBV4-1 to TRBJ2-1; 11 positions match TRBD2. In germline, CDR1 is MGHRA, CDR2 YSYEKL. Trimming at V came to 4 bases and at J to 8 bases, leaving 10 bases not matched to a gene. This CDR3 has 16 amino acids. The chain's CDR3 is CASSPLPGLAEHEQFF. The CDR3 coding sequence is TGCGCCAGCAGCCCGCTTCCGGGACTAGCGGAACATGAGCAGTTCTTC.

The gene calls are TRBV9 and TRBJ2-6; maybe TRBD1 (6 bases). From germline, CDR1 is SGDLS and CDR2 YYNGEE. This CDR3 is built from 16 residues. Trimming removed 4 bases from V and 1 base from J, with 12 bases in between. The CDR3 DNA reads as TGTGCCAGCAGCACTCCCAGGGGTTCTGGGGCCAACGTCCTGACTTTC. Translating it yields CASSTPRGSGANVLTF. Together with reference TRBV9 and TRBJ2-6, the CDR3 gives the full variable domain: DSGVTQTPKHLITATGQRVTLRCSPRSGDLSVYWYQQSLDQGLQFLIQYYNGEERAKGNILERFSAQQFPDLHSELNLSSLELGDSALYFCASSTPRGSGANVLTFGAGSRLTVL.

V and J are TRBV19 and TRBJ1-2; 11 nucleotides match TRBD1. Germline CDR1 reads LNHDA; CDR2 reads SQIVND (reference sequence). This CDR3 contains 13 residues. Trimming removed 7 bases from V and 4 bases from J; junction bases left unmatched: 2. The CDR3 DNA follows: TGTGCCAGTAAGGACAGGGGGCTCTATGGCTACACCTTC. Translated, it gives CASKDRGLYGYTF. Using reference TRBV19 and TRBJ1-2 for the parts outside the CDR3, the full variable domain is DGGITQSPKYLFRKEGQNVTLSCEQNLNHDAMYWYRQDPGQGLRLIYYSQIVNDFQKGDIAEGYSVSREKKESFPLTVTSAQKNPTAFYLCASKDRGLYGYTFGSGTRLTVV.

This chain links TRBV28 with TRBJ2-7, with D possibly matching TRBD1 (5 bases). V was shortened by 3 bases and J by 3 bases, with 12 bases between the two germline ends. Looked up from germline, CDR1 is MDHEN and CDR2 is SYDVKM. The CDR3 extends over 14 amino acids. The CDR3 DNA reads as TGTGCCAGCAGTTTGACAGAGCCAAGCTACGAGCAGTACTTC. Translating gives CASSLTEPSYEQYF.

The CDR3 DNA sequence: TGCGCCAGCAGGCGGGACAGGGTTTTCGGGGAGCTGTTTTTT. Translated, it gives CASRRDRVFGELFF. V gene TRBV10-1 combines with J gene TRBJ2-2; the match to TRBD1 covers 9 bases. This CDR3 region has 14 residues. Germline lookup yields CDR1 WNHNN and CDR2 SYGVQD (reference sequence). The trim removed 6 bases at V and 7 bases at J, leaving 6 bases unmatched.

This chain connects TRBV4-1 to TRBJ2-5, with D perhaps TRBD1 (7 bases). Germline CDR1 is MGHRA and CDR2 is YSYEKL. The CDR3 consists of 15 residues. V lost 1 base and J lost 4, with 13 bases in between. The CDR3 sequence is CASSQGRDSSETQYF. CDR3 coding DNA: TGCGCCAGCAGCCAAGGGAGGGACAGCTCAGAGACCCAGTACTTC.

This clone was recorded at least ten times. This chain links TRBV29-1 with TRBJ2-7, with 7 bases matching TRBD2. The germline V gene has CDR1 SQVTM and CDR2 ANQGSEA. J was trimmed by 2 bases and V by 1 base; bases with no gene match: 5. The CDR3 length is 14 residues. CDR3 nucleotide sequence: TGCAGCGTTGAAGTGGTCGCGGGAGCCTACGAGCAGTACTTC. Residues: CSVEVVAGAYEQYF.

The chain carries TRBV18 and TRBJ2-7; possible D gene TRBD1, 5 bases. The germline V gene has CDR1 KGHSH and CDR2 LQKENI. Deletions cut 3 bases from V and 7 bases from J, with 16 bases between. This CDR3 region has 14 residues. The CDR3 coding sequence is TGTGCCAGCTCACCGGGTGCAGGGTTGAGGGAGCAGTACTTC. This translates into CASSPGAGLREQYF.

The chain couples TRBV6-5 to TRBJ2-7; D might be TRBD2 (6 bases). In germline, CDR1 is MNHEY, CDR2 SVGAGI. The CDR3 length is 15 residues. V lost 6 bases to trimming and J lost 0 bases, with 15 bases between them. CDR3 residues: CASRLGLPSSYEQYF. The CDR3 nucleotides are TGTGCCAGCAGGCTGGGACTCCCAAGCTCCTACGAGCAGTACTTC.

The chain is built from TRBV9 and TRBJ2-1; D remains ambiguous. Deletions cut 4 bases from V and 0 bases from J, with 11 bases between. The CDR3 extends over 15 amino acids. Germline V lookup: CDR1 SGDLS, CDR2 YYNGEE. CDR3 sequence (DNA): TGTGCCAGCAGCTCCGCCGAGAGCTCCTACAATGAGCAGTTCTTC. Translation gives CASSSAESSYNEQFF.

V usage is TRBV19 and J usage is TRBJ1-3; D not resolved. This CDR3 comprises 15 residues. V lost 0 bases to trimming and J lost 0 bases, with 6 bases between them. Germline V gene sequence: CDR1 LNHDA, CDR2 SQIVND (reference sequence). The CDR3 sequence: CASSIDPFSGNTIYF. DNA for the CDR3: TGTGCCAGTAGTATAGATCCCTTCTCTGGAAACACCATATATTTT.